This T cell receptor beta chain emerged from a study of CD8+ T cells in alopecia areata. Isolated RNA was reverse transcribed into cDNA used as the sequencing template. TCRdb keeps only in-frame clones here, not all; method: immunoSEQ multiplex PCR. The profile covers 130,000 to 150,000 clones, with around four fifths appearing a single time and 25% taken by the ten largest. Treatment defined: oral pan-JAK inhibitor, 5-10 mg twice daily. Trimming left V 1 base short and J 3 bases short, with 4 bases between. This CDR3 is built from 12 residues. The V gene's germline CDR1 is SGHTA and CDR2 FQGNSA. This chain connects TRBV7-2 to TRBJ2-7; D unclear. The sequence came from a human donor with alopecia areata. Source: CD8+ T cells sorted from blood, taken at week 4, from a patient treated with tofacitinib. The CDR3 nucleotides read TGTGCCAGCAGCTTAGGATTCTACGAGCAGTACTTC. Translated, it gives CASSLGFYEQYF.